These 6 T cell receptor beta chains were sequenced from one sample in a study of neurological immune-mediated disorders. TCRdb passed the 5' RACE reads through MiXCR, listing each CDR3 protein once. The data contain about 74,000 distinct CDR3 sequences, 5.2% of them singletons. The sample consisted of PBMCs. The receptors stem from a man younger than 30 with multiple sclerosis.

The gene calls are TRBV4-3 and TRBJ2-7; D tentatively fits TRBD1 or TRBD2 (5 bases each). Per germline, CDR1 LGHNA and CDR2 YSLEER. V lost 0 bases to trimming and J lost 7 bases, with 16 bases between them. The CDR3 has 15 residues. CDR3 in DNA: TGCGCCAGCAGCCAAGAAAGTAAGGGACGGACAGAGCAGTACTTC. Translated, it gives CASSQESKGRTEQYF.

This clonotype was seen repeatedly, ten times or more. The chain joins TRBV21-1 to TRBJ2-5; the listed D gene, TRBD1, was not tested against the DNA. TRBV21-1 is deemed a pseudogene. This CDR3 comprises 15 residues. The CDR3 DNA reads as TGTGCCAGCAGCAAAGCGGCAGGGAGACAAGAGACCCAGTACTTC. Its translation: CASSKAAGRQETQYF.

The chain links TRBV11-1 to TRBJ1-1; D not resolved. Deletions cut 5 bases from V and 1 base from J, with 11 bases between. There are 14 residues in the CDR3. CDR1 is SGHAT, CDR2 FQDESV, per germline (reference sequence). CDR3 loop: CASSPGPGNTEAFF. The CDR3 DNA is TGTGCCAGCAGCCCAGGACCGGGGAACACTGAAGCTTTCTTT.

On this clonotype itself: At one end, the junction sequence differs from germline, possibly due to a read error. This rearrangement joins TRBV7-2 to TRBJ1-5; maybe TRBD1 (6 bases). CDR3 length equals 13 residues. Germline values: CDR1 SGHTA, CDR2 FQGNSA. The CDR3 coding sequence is TGTGCCAGCAGCTCCAGGGGCAATCAGCCCCAGAATTTT. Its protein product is CASSSRGNQPQNF.

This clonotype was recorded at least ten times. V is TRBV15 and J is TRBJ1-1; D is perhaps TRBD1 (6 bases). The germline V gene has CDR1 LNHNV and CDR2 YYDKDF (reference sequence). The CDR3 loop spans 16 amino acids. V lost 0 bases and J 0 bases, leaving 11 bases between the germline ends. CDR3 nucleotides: TGTGCCACCAGCAGAGATATCGGACAGTTGAACACTGAAGCTTTCTTT. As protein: CATSRDIGQLNTEAFF.

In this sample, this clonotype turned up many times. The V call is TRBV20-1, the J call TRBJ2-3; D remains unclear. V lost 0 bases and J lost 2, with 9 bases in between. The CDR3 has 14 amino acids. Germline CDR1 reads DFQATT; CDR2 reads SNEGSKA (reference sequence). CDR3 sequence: CSARDLRFTDTQYF. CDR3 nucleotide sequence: TGCAGTGCTAGAGATCTCAGGTTCACAGATACGCAGTATTTT.